The clone carrying this TCR beta chain is medium-sized within its sample. No antigen is known for it. Template input was genomic DNA from bulk tumor (about 640 ng per sample). Surgeons took several biopsies per primary tumor, spaced far apart, during surgery. The cohort was untreated, with newly diagnosed non-small cell lung cancer undergoing curative surgery. It was a multiplex PCR that amplified TCR beta CDR3, with 32 V and 13 J primers. Using its own MiXCR run on the multiplex PCR reads, TCRdb lists one record per CDR3 protein. The sample includes roughly 20,000 distinct CDR3 sequences, 25% to 30% of them seen just once. The CDR3 runs 17 residues. Per the germline V gene, CDR1 is SGHNT and CDR2 is YENEEA. V lost 6 bases and J lost 1; bases outside the gene matches: 12. This specimen belongs to a study of immune heterogeneity within non-small cell lung tumors. General observations from the study: Recurring identical dominant CDR3 beta clonotypes were observed across tumor sites within a patient, together with site-unique high-frequency clones.

Sequenced input: lung tumor tissue. The sequence derives from a man aged 35-49 years with non-small cell lung cancer. This sequence joins TRBV11-3 and TRBJ1-3, with TRBD1 identical over 7 bases. CDR3 amino acids: CASSKYPGQLSGNTIYF. CDR3 bases: TGTGCCAGCAGTAAATACCCGGGACAGCTTTCTGGAAACACCATATATTTT.